This is a list of T cell receptor beta chains from one sample in a study of T-cell memory formation after mild COVID-19. TCRdb redid the calling of the 5' RACE reads with MiXCR, one entry per CDR3 protein. The repertoire consists of about 390,000 distinct CDR3 sequences, with around a sixth occurring once and the leading ten covering about 22%. Sequencing was carried out using PBMCs or a T cell subset sorted from them (not recorded which). The source of these receptors is a man between 18 and 29 years old who had mild COVID-19 (a few samples of this study predate the infection). Cell type and time point are not known. The CDR3 runs from the conserved cysteine through the conserved F or W. Fields, in order: D gene, J gene, clone size, V gene, CDR3 DNA, CDR3 protein. D genes are given only for firm matches. Clone size, where shown, is once, few, many, or a class for clones that have expanded.

d_gene: TRBD1; j_gene: TRBJ1-5; abundance: few; v_gene: TRBV5-1; CDR3nt: TGCGCCAGCAGCTTGGGAGGGGGCGAGGGCAATCAGCCCCAGCATTTT; CDR3aa: CASSLGGGEGNQPQHF
d_gene: TRBD2; j_gene: TRBJ2-1; abundance: NA; v_gene: TRBV2; CDR3nt: TGTGCCAGCAGTGAGGAGCGGGGGGGCCTTGAGCAGTTCTTC; CDR3aa: CASSEERGGLEQFF
d_gene: NA; j_gene: TRBJ1-5; abundance: few; v_gene: TRBV29-1; CDR3nt: TGCAGCGTTGCGGTCAGGGCCGATTTGCCCCAGCATTTT; CDR3aa: CSVAVRADLPQHF
d_gene: TRBD1; j_gene: TRBJ1-5; abundance: many; v_gene: TRBV6-2/TRBV6-3; CDR3nt: TGTGCCAGCAGCTGGGACAGGGGCCATCAGCCCCAGCATTTT; CDR3aa: CASSWDRGHQPQHF
d_gene: NA; j_gene: TRBJ2-4; abundance: few; v_gene: TRBV5-5; CDR3nt: TGTGCCAGCAGCTTGCCAGGGTGGTTTGGGTTTGGGGCCAAAAACATTCAGTACTTC; CDR3aa: CASSLPGWFGFGAKNIQYF
d_gene: NA; j_gene: TRBJ1-6; abundance: NA; v_gene: TRBV25-1; CDR3nt: TGTGCCAGCAGTGACCGATTACGGGGTTCACCCCTCCACTTT; CDR3aa: CASSDRLRGSPLHF
d_gene: NA; j_gene: TRBJ2-1; abundance: few; v_gene: TRBV7-6; CDR3nt: TGTGCCAGCAGCACCGGGACTCAGAATGAGCAGTTCTTC; CDR3aa: CASSTGTQNEQFF
d_gene: NA; j_gene: TRBJ2-7; abundance: NA; v_gene: TRBV7-9; CDR3nt: TGTGCCAGCACCCCTCAGGGCTACGAGCAGTACTTC; CDR3aa: CASTPQGYEQYF
d_gene: NA; j_gene: TRBJ1-2; abundance: few; v_gene: TRBV7-3; CDR3nt: TGTGCCAGCAGCCCAGGGCATACCTATGGCTACACCTTC; CDR3aa: CASSPGHTYGYTF
d_gene: NA; j_gene: TRBJ2-3; abundance: few; v_gene: TRBV5-5; CDR3nt: TGTGCCAGCAGAAGCCTGGGGTGGGACGGCACAGATACGCAGTATTTT; CDR3aa: CASRSLGWDGTDTQYF
d_gene: NA; j_gene: TRBJ1-1; abundance: few; v_gene: TRBV7-2; CDR3nt: TGTGCCAGCAGCTTGGGTTTAGTGAACACTGAAGCTTTCTTT; CDR3aa: CASSLGLVNTEAFF
d_gene: NA; j_gene: TRBJ1-1; abundance: few; v_gene: TRBV5-5; CDR3nt: TGTGCCAGCAGCGAAATCCACAGGGCCCCGGGGACTGAAGCTTTCTTT; CDR3aa: CASSEIHRAPGTEAFF
d_gene: TRBD2; j_gene: TRBJ2-1; abundance: NA; v_gene: TRBV7-9; CDR3nt: TGTGCCAGCAGCTTATCGCGGGGGGCATGGAATGAGCAGTTCTTC; CDR3aa: CASSLSRGAWNEQFF
d_gene: NA; j_gene: TRBJ2-2; abundance: few; v_gene: TRBV12-3/TRBV12-4; CDR3nt: TGTGCCAGCAGTGATTGGCGGGGGAACACCGGGGAGCTGTTTTTT; CDR3aa: CASSDWRGNTGELFF
d_gene: TRBD1; j_gene: TRBJ1-4; abundance: few; v_gene: TRBV6-5; CDR3nt: TGTGCCAGCAGTTCCACAGGGGTAGGGGAAAAACTGTTTTTT; CDR3aa: CASSSTGVGEKLFF
d_gene: NA; j_gene: TRBJ2-3; abundance: NA; v_gene: TRBV3-1; CDR3nt: TGTGCCAGCAGCCAAGAAATCGGAACCGATACGCAGTATTTT; CDR3aa: CASSQEIGTDTQYF
d_gene: NA; j_gene: TRBJ2-5; abundance: NA; v_gene: TRBV5-1; CDR3nt: TGCGCCAGCAGTCGTCAGGACAGACCCGAGGGAGAGACCCAGTACTTC; CDR3aa: CASSRQDRPEGETQYF
d_gene: NA; j_gene: TRBJ1-2; abundance: NA; v_gene: TRBV2; CDR3nt: TGTGCCAGCAGTGTTGGGGCAGGGCTAGGAGGCTACACCTTC; CDR3aa: CASSVGAGLGGYTF
d_gene: TRBD1; j_gene: TRBJ2-2; abundance: few; v_gene: TRBV11-2; CDR3nt: TGTGCCAGCAGCTTACGACAGGGTTTAACCGGGGAGCTGTTTTTT; CDR3aa: CASSLRQGLTGELFF
d_gene: NA; j_gene: TRBJ1-3; abundance: NA; v_gene: TRBV9; CDR3nt: TGTGCCAGCACCTATACAGGGAACCCTGGAAACACCATATATTTT; CDR3aa: CASTYTGNPGNTIYF
d_gene: NA; j_gene: TRBJ1-4; abundance: few; v_gene: TRBV12-3/TRBV12-4; CDR3nt: TGTGCCAGCGGACCAAACTGGGGTAGTGAAAAACTGTTTTTT; CDR3aa: CASGPNWGSEKLFF
d_gene: NA; j_gene: TRBJ2-7; abundance: NA; v_gene: TRBV7-2; CDR3nt: TGTGCCAGCAGCTTTTTCACAGGCAGCTACGAGCAGTACTTC; CDR3aa: CASSFFTGSYEQYF
d_gene: NA; j_gene: TRBJ1-1; abundance: NA; v_gene: TRBV29-1; CDR3nt: TGCAGCGTTGATCGAGGGTCGGGAACCGGCGACACTGAAGCTTTCTTT; CDR3aa: CSVDRGSGTGDTEAFF
d_gene: NA; j_gene: TRBJ2-7; abundance: many; v_gene: TRBV7-2; CDR3nt: TGTGCCAGCAGCCCGGGGGTTGAGCAGTACTTC; CDR3aa: CASSPGVEQYF
d_gene: TRBD1; j_gene: TRBJ1-6; abundance: many; v_gene: TRBV12-3/TRBV12-4; CDR3nt: TGTGCCAGCACGCCCGGGACAGGGGGTTTTAATTCACCCCTCCACTTT; CDR3aa: CASTPGTGGFNSPLHF
d_gene: TRBD2; j_gene: TRBJ2-3; abundance: NA; v_gene: TRBV6-5; CDR3nt: TGTGCCAGCAGTTACTTGCGGGGGAACACAGATACGCAGTATTTT; CDR3aa: CASSYLRGNTDTQYF
d_gene: TRBD1; j_gene: TRBJ1-1; abundance: NA; v_gene: TRBV5-4; CDR3nt: TGTGCCAGCAGCTTACCACAGGGGGCAAGGAACACTGAAGCTTTCTTT; CDR3aa: CASSLPQGARNTEAFF
d_gene: NA; j_gene: TRBJ1-5; abundance: NA; v_gene: TRBV7-9; CDR3nt: TGTGCCAGCAGCTTAGGGGGGCGGAGGGGAAGTAGTCAGCCCCAGCATTTT; CDR3aa: CASSLGGRRGSSQPQHF